Described below is a single TCR beta chain sequence and its context. This record comes from a study of CD8 T cells in Susac syndrome. The CDR3 consists of 15 residues. The V end lost 4 bases, the J end lost 10 bases, and 17 bases lay between the germline ends. Germline lookup yields CDR1 LGHDT and CDR2 YNNKEL (reference sequence). RNA, at about 0.5 to 1 ug, was reverse transcribed with random hexamers. TCRdb called the immunoSEQ multiplex PCR reads again in MiXCR, with one record for every CDR3 protein. This table holds around 200,000 distinct CDR3 sequences, approximately 95% found once. Sequencing was carried out using CD4+ T cells from PBMCs. The clonotype comes from a human donor in good health. The chain combines TRBV3-1 with TRBJ1-6; possibly TRBD1 for D (5 bases). The CDR3 is CASSPVVGGESPLHF. The CDR3 nucleotides are TGTGCCAGCAGCCCAGTAGTGGGGGGAGAATCACCCCTCCACTTT.